The clone carrying this T cell receptor beta chain was found a few times. In the original processing: The assay estimated nucleated cells by amplifying reference gene primers. Sequencing used immunoSEQ multiplex PCR; TCRdb keeps in-frame clones, though not all of them. Clone size and the V and J calls come from that table; the DNA yielded D and trimming. The sample holds about 83,000 clones; 80% to 90% are singletons and the top ten take around 40%. This entry comes from a study of blood T cell repertoires in COVID-19. Looking at the study overall: The origin of the acute and convalescent COVID-19 samples was the United States, Italy and Spain. Sample material is recorded as cDNA or gDNA derived from T cells, B-cell-depleted T cells, or PBMCs.

Germline V gene lookup returns CDR1 LGHNT and CDR2 FRNRAP. The CDR3 totals 14 residues. V lost 6 bases and J lost 1, with 12 bases in between. This TCR was sampled from a human donor in a cohort sampled during active COVID-19. The chain joins TRBV12-5 to TRBJ2-5; a weak D match, TRBD2 (5 bases). The sequencing input was peripheral blood. DNA of the CDR3: TGTGCTAGTGGCCCCCCCGCGGGCCAAGAGACCCAGTACTTC. It specifies CASGPPAGQETQYF.